The 26 T cell receptor beta chains below were found in one sample sequenced in a study of tumor-infiltrating lymphocytes in primary liver carcinoma. Researchers generated TCR beta cDNA from roughly 500 ng of total RNA, relying on a constant-region primer. Each TCR beta library was derived from three nested multiplex PCR rounds that employed slightly modified ARM-PCR. In the first two PCR rounds, TRBV1-TRBV30 forward primers were paired with a C-beta reverse primer, and each round lasted approximately 9 cycles. In TCRdb, the multiplex PCR reads were re-called with MiXCR into one record per CDR3 protein. The sample comprises around 54,000 distinct CDR3 sequences, over 70% of which are singletons, and 25% rests with the top ten. Starting material for RNA and DNA co-extraction consisted of about 20-30 mg of unsorted bulk tissue. Specimen: liver tumor tissue from sampling region 2. Subset given: tumor region T2, inferior pole. Receptor source: a man aged 40-55 years with primary liver carcinoma and hepatitis B virus infection.

Worth noting for this clonotype: Since a much larger clone is just one base distant, this may be a read error. The J gene is TRBJ2-5, the V gene TRBV2; 7 bases match TRBD2. Germline CDR1 and CDR2: SNHLY and FYNNEI. J gave up 5 bases and V 5 bases, and 2 bases lay outside the gene matches. The CDR3 loop spans 12 amino acids. CDR3 amino acids: CASSKLAETQYF. The CDR3 DNA sequence: TGTGCCAGCAGTAAACTAGCGGAGACCCAGTACTTC.

Comment on this clonotype: The junction departs from germline at one end; a sequencing error may be responsible. V usage is TRBV6-5 and J usage is TRBJ2-1; TRBD1 matches 7 bases. The CDR3 is 17 amino acids. The germline CDR1 and CDR2 sequences are MNHEY and SVGAGI. DNA for the CDR3: TGTGCCAGCAGTCCCCTTACCCCAGGACAGGACTCCAATGAGCAGTTATTC. Amino acid sequence: CASSPLTPGQDSNEQLF.

This clonotype appeared many times. The V and J genes are TRBV29-1 and TRBJ2-2, with no clear D. This CDR3 has 13 amino acids. The V gene lost 8 bases and the J gene lost 5 bases, with 15 bases spanning the gap. Germline assignment: CDR1 SQVTM and CDR2 ANQGSEA. The CDR3 nucleotides are TGCAGCTACGTTTTTGACCAAACCGGGGAGCTGTTTTTT. This gives the protein CSYVFDQTGELFF.

This clonotype was counted a few times. One end of the junction varies from germline; a read error may be responsible. This chain uses TRBV10-2 with TRBJ1-5; D gene unclear. This CDR3 is built from 14 residues. Germline V CDR1 and CDR2: WSHSY, SAAADI. The DNA of the CDR3 is TGCGCCAACAGTGAGTCCGACTCTGGTCAGCCCCAGCTTTTT. Encoded protein: CANSESDSGQPQLF.

On this clonotype itself: The conserved phenylalanine or tryptophan normally closing the CDR3 is absent here, so this likely arose from a read error. The chain joins TRBV5-4 to TRBJ2-7, with D unclear. This CDR3 is built from 15 residues. Germline CDR1 is SGHNT and CDR2 is YYREEE (reference sequence). V shed 0 bases and J shed 2 bases, with 12 bases lying between them. DNA of the CDR3: TGTGCCAGCAGCTTGGGACATGCGCGCACCTACGAGCAGTACCTC. Its protein is CASSLGHARTYEQYL.

Turning to this clonotype: This may be a read error: a much more frequent sequence differs by one nucleotide. The chain joins TRBV5-1 to TRBJ2-5; D gene unclear. CDR3 size: 12 residues. Germline V CDR1 and CDR2: SGHRS, YFSETQ. This CDR3 is CANSSIGETQYF. Written as DNA, the CDR3 is TGCGCCAACAGCTCTATAGGAGAGACCCAGTACTTC.

To note about this clonotype: The junction differs from germline at one of its ends, possibly a read error. V and J are TRBV11-3 and TRBJ2-5; D possibly uses TRBD1 or TRBD2 (5 bases each). The CDR3 sequence is 13 residues long. Germline CDR1 and CDR2: SGHNT and YENEEA. This chain's CDR3 is CASSRGTVEAKYF. CDR3 coding DNA: TGTGCCAGCAGCAGAGGGACCGTAGAGGCCAAGTATTTC. Based on the CDR3 plus reference TRBV11-3 and TRBJ2-5, the full variable domain is EAGVVQSPRYKIIEKKQPVAFWCNPISGHNTLYWYLQNLGQGPELLIRYENEEAVDDSQLPKDRFSAERLKGVDSTLKIQPAELGDSAVYLCASSRGTVEAKYFGPGTRLLVL.

A remark on this clonotype: A read error may produce the germline difference seen at one junction end. The chain employs TRBV7-9 and TRBJ1-4, with 8 bases aligning to TRBD1. The CDR3 runs to 16 residues. Germline CDR1 is SEHNR and CDR2 is FQNEAQ (reference sequence). CDR3 sequence (DNA): TGTGCCAGCAGCTTCGACTTGGACAGGGTCGGTGTAAAACCGTTTTTT. Its protein is CASSFDLDRVGVKPFF. The complete variable domain, with remaining parts taken from reference TRBV7-9 and TRBJ1-4, reads DTGVSQNPRHKITKRGQNVTFRCDPISEHNRLYWYRQTLGQGPEFLTYFQNEAQLEKSRLLSDRFSAERPKGSFSTLEIQRTEQGDSAMYLCASSFDLDRVGVKPFFGSGTQLSVL.

A word on this clonotype: Its ends do not fully match the called genes, so a read error is possible. This chain links TRBV6-6 with TRBJ2-2; D could derive from TRBD1 or TRBD2 (5 bases each). CDR1 MNHNY and CDR2 SVGAGI come from the germline V gene (reference sequence). The length of the CDR3 is 15 residues. The CDR3 region has the DNA TGTGCCAGGAGTTACGATGCGGTCGGGACCAGGGAGCTGTTTTTT. It is translated as CARSYDAVGTRELFF.

This clonotype is a singleton in its sample. The CDR3 end shows no conserved phenylalanine or tryptophan, and so a read error is likely. The chain joins TRBV11-3 to TRBJ1-5, with TRBD1 as a possible D gene (5 bases). The V gene's germline CDR1 is SGHNT and CDR2 YENEEA. This CDR3 comprises 16 residues. CDR3 in amino acids: CASSSGTVGGNQPQHS. In nucleotides, the CDR3 is TGTGCTAGCAGCTCAGGGACCGTGGGTGGCAATCAGCCCCAGCATTCT.

This clonotype was counted only a few times. The chain recombines TRBV11-1 with TRBJ2-1; 11 bases agree with TRBD2. Germline V gene lookup returns CDR1 SGHAT and CDR2 FQDESV (reference sequence). With 0 bases clipped from V and 5 bases from J, the junction kept 6 bases outside the gene matches. The CDR3 extends over 17 amino acids. The CDR3 bases are TGTGCCAGCAGCTTAGCCCGTCCGGGACTAGCGGACAATGAGCAGTTCTTC. It codes for CASSLARPGLADNEQFF. Full variable domain (outside the CDR3, taken from reference TRBV11-1 and TRBJ2-1): EAEVAQSPRYKITEKSQAVAFWCDPISGHATLYWYRQILGQGPELLVQFQDESVVDDSQLPKDRFSAERLKGVDSTLKIQPAELGDSAMYLCASSLARPGLADNEQFFGPGTRLTVL.

Regarding this clonotype: One end of the junction varies from germline; a read error may be responsible. V gene TRBV11-2 combines with J gene TRBJ2-3; 10 bases are shared with TRBD2. The CDR3 totals 16 residues. Per germline, CDR1 SGHAT and CDR2 FQNNGV. The CDR3 loop is CASSLEGLAWSDTHYF. DNA of the CDR3: TGTGCCAGCAGCTTAGAGGGACTAGCGTGGTCAGATACGCATTACTTT.

This clonotype was recorded only once. This may stem from a read error, because a much larger clone lies one nucleotide away. The gene calls are TRBV5-1 and TRBJ2-2; possibly TRBD1 or TRBD2 for D (5 bases each). The CDR3 length is 16 residues. The germline V gene has CDR1 SGHRS and CDR2 YFSETQ. CDR3: CASSLRAIGYTGDLFF. For the CDR3, the DNA is TGCGCCAGCAGCTTGCGGGCGATCGGGTACACCGGGGACCTGTTTTTT.

Turning to this clonotype: A read error may explain this, as a much larger clone is one base away. The chain carries TRBV7-9 and TRBJ2-7; 8 nucleotides align to TRBD2. Per the germline V gene, CDR1 is SEHNR and CDR2 is FQNEAQ (reference sequence). The CDR3 sequence is 16 residues long. The CDR3 nucleotides read TGTGCCAGCAGCATAGCGGTAGCGGGGCCCTCGAACGAGCAGTACTTC. This sequence encodes CASSIAVAGPSNEQYF.

In this sample, this clonotype turned up many times. The chain employs TRBV16 and TRBJ2-7; D is unresolved. This CDR3 region has 14 residues. Trimming cost V 0 bases and J 2 bases, with 8 bases left between them. The germline V gene has CDR1 KGHSY and CDR2 FQNENV. The DNA of the CDR3 is TGTGCCAGCAGCCAATCGAACTCCGCCTACGAGCAGTACTTC. Amino acid sequence: CASSQSNSAYEQYF.

Remarks on this clonotype: One end of the junction fails to match germline, which may point to a read error. CDR3 sequence: CATGQGKNGELSF. The CDR3 region has the DNA TGTGCCACGGGACAGGGGAAGAACGGGGAGCTGTCTTTT. This sequence joins TRBV11-2 and TRBJ2-2; 10 nucleotides line up with TRBD1. The CDR3 contains 13 residues. The germline V gene encodes CDR1 SGHAT and CDR2 FQNNGV. The whole variable domain, filled in from reference TRBV11-2 and TRBJ2-2, reads EAGVAQSPRYKIIEKRQSVAFWCNPISGHATLYWYQQILGQGPKLLIQFQNNGVVDDSQLPKDRFSAERLKGVDSTLKIQPAKLEDSAVYLCATGQGKNGELSFGEGSRLTVL.

There are a few counts of this clonotype. The chain has TRBV9 and TRBJ2-2, with D unclear. The length of the CDR3 is 16 residues. Deletions cut 0 bases from V and 3 bases from J, with 12 bases between. The germline gives CDR1 SGDLS, CDR2 YYNGEE. The CDR3 sequence is CASSVATGPDTGELFF. The DNA for the CDR3 is TGTGCCAGCAGCGTAGCTACGGGCCCCGACACCGGGGAGCTGTTTTTT. Together with reference TRBV9 and TRBJ2-2, the CDR3 gives the full variable domain: DSGVTQTPKHLITATGQRVTLRCSPRSGDLSVYWYQQSLDQGLQFLIQYYNGEERAKGNILERFSAQQFPDLHSELNLSSLELGDSALYFCASSVATGPDTGELFFGEGSRLTVL.

As regards this clonotype: A read error is possible here, since a much larger clone lies one base away. The chain combines TRBV30 with TRBJ1-5; D unresolved. The V and J ends lost 6 bases and 1 base respectively, with 7 bases between them. CDR1 and CDR2 from the germline V gene are GTSNPN and SVGIG (reference sequence). The CDR3 runs to 12 residues. For the CDR3, the DNA is TGTGCCTGCAAGATAAGCAATCAGCCCCAGCATTTT. It specifies CACKISNQPQHF.

Points on this clonotype: No conserved phenylalanine or tryptophan ends this CDR3, so it is likely a read error. The genes are TRBV11-2 and TRBJ2-1; TRBD2 matches at 8 bases. Germline values: CDR1 SGHAT, CDR2 FQNNGV. V was pared by 5 bases and J by 12 bases, with 18 bases of the junction left unmatched. The CDR3 consists of 16 residues. In DNA form, the CDR3 reads TGTGCCAGCAGCCTGGATATCGGACTAGCCATGGGTGTGCAGTTCGTC. Its protein product is CASSLDIGLAMGVQFV.

As for this clonotype: Compared with germline, one end of the junction differs, possibly owing to a read error. The chain is built from TRBV11-2 and TRBJ2-7; D remains unclear. The CDR3 extends over 14 amino acids. CDR1 is SGHAT and CDR2 is FQNNGV in the germline V gene. The CDR3 nucleotides read TGCGCCAACTGCTTAACTGACACTGCCTACGAGCAGTACTTC. Translation: CANCLTDTAYEQYF.

The chain recombines TRBV18 with TRBJ1-1, with D uncertain. Germline-derived CDR1 and CDR2 are KGHSH and LQKENI. The CDR3 contains 14 residues. Trimming removed 3 bases at V and 6 bases at J, with 14 bases between. The CDR3 bases are TGTGCCAGCTCACCCGGAGCTCACTCAGCTGAAGCTTTCTTT. It specifies CASSPGAHSAEAFF.

Details on this clonotype: A read error is likely, as this CDR3 ends without the conserved phenylalanine or tryptophan. V usage is TRBV11-1 and J usage is TRBJ2-5, with no clear D. The germline CDR1 and CDR2 sequences are SGHAT and FQDESV (reference sequence). CDR3 size: 13 residues. CDR3 in DNA: TGTGACAGCACCCTGGGCGAATTGGAGATCCAGTACTCC. Protein: CDSTLGELEIQYS.

Concerning this clonotype itself: A junction end diverges from the germline sequence, so it may reflect a read error. The chain has TRBV12-3 or TRBV12-4 and TRBJ2-7; possible D gene TRBD2, 5 bases. This CDR3 has 12 amino acids. The CDR3 DNA reads TGCGCCAGCAGTGCACTAGTCAACGAGCAGTACTTC. This translates into CASSALVNEQYF.

This clonotype turned up a few times. A much bigger clone sits one base away, suggesting this may be a read error. V is TRBV4-2 and J is TRBJ2-2; 10 bases align to TRBD2. Germline values: CDR1 LGHNA, CDR2 YNFKEQ. The CDR3 length is 14 residues. The CDR3 loop reads CASSFIAGGGGLFF. In DNA form, the CDR3 reads TGTGCCAGCAGTTTCATAGCGGGGGGCGGGGGGCTGTTTTTT.

With regard to this clonotype: This CDR3 is missing its conserved last phenylalanine or tryptophan, likely due to a read error. It is unclear where the CDR3 begins or ends on the DNA, so no DNA is shown, and the CDR3 is as TCRdb lists it. The chain combines TRBV27 with TRBJ2-1; the D call TRBD1 from the table was never checked on the DNA. With termini counted, the CDR3 has 12 amino acids. CDR1 and CDR2 from the germline V gene are MNHEY and SMNVEV (reference sequence). CDR3 sequence: CASTTRTGDLFL.

Concerning this clonotype: Here the CDR3 omits its conserved ending phenylalanine or tryptophan, so a read error is the likely source. The CDR3 DNA is TGTGCCAGTAGCCCAGAAACTGGGGCCAACGTCCTGACTTTA. It translates to CASSPETGANVLTL. This chain connects TRBV4-2 to TRBJ2-6; D is unclear. The CDR3 sequence is 14 residues long. The V gene's germline CDR1 is LGHNA and CDR2 YNFKEQ.